This TCR beta chain appears in the sequencing data of a study of graft-versus-host responses after intestinal transplantation (dated by TCRdb to the early 2020s). About the full investigation: Recipients received multivisceral, liver-intestinal, or isolated intestinal transplants. Every recipient was given anti-thymocyte globulin induction, then maintenance tacrolimus and steroids for around three years. Donor T cell macrochimerism was defined as a peak of at least 4% donor T cells among recipient peripheral blood mononuclear cells. Rather than being sequenced by the commercial service, samples from a few later patients were sequenced in-house on an Illumina MiSeq and processed with MiXCR. A cohort of about two dozen intestinal transplant recipients, including one retransplant, was enrolled, and a few patients lacking pretransplant specimens were excluded. After intestinal transplantation, graft-versus-host and host-versus-graft alloreactive T cell clones were followed in the graft, circulation and bone marrow using bulk TCR-beta CDR3 sequencing. To identify alloreactive clones, pre-transplant mixed lymphocyte reaction products were sequenced and then compared with unstimulated pre-transplant donor and recipient T cells. What the authors observed across the whole study: GvH clones were detected in recipient bone marrow, and some appeared earlier in ileal mucosa or blood, consistent with an intestinal mucosal origin. Patients with donor T cell macrochimerism had high GvH to HvG T cell clonal ratios in their allografts. Conclusions were limited by the relatively low number and heterogeneity of intestinal transplant patients. Peak levels of circulating GvH clones were associated with declines in HvG clones early after transplant.

This sample's time point label indicates: cells obtained before transplantation from donor or recipient. CD3+CD4+ and CD3+CD8+ populations were FACS-sorted from unstimulated pre-transplant donor and recipient cells taken from spleen or lymph nodes. Library method: the immunoSEQ multiplex PCR assay. In most patients, genomic DNA was isolated using the Qiagen DNeasy Blood and Tissue Kit and sent frozen to Adaptive Biotechnologies for TCR sequencing. For most patients, high-throughput TCR-beta CDR3 sequencing of genomic DNA was performed by Adaptive Biotechnologies. Turning to the authors' computational methods: TCR sequencing data for around 19 patients were retrieved from Adaptive's ImmunoSEQ software; a few other patients were processed with MiXCR and VDJtools. To correct CD4 versus CD8 sorting errors, sequences present in both subsets at a frequency ratio below 5:1 were removed. CDR3 nucleotide sequences shared between donor and recipient were removed because their origin could not be assigned. Alloreactive clones required at least 2-fold expansion over unstimulated cells and minimum CFSE-low frequency of 0.002% (template counts) or 0.001% (read counts). Clones were considered mappable if detected in sequenced pre-transplant spleen, lymph node, or MLR CFSE-low populations of the donor or recipient. The cumulative frequency of alloreactive clones was calculated as a percentage of all sequences, weighted by copy number. The clones in this table, taken by TCRdb from immuneACCESS, are in-frame only. Not every clone is retained; where verified, under half of the shortfall comes from an unresolved V gene, and the cause of the rest is unknown. For V, J and clone size, that table is used; D and trimming come from the DNA. In this sample the table shows 84,000 or so clones, 90% to 95% of which occur a single time. Jointly, the top ten make up around 1.1% of the sample.

Deletion took 1 base off V and 0 bases off J, with a span of 12 bases between the germline ends. The CDR3, from cysteine to phenylalanine, totals 16 residues. The sequence is cut down to CDR3 DNA, 48 bases in frame from base 1. From the germline V gene, CDR1 is MGHRA and CDR2 is YSYEKL. Points on this clone: Its antigen remains unidentified. No per-base quality is available; no much larger clone lies one base away.

This receptor chain uses TRBV4-1 and TRBJ1-2; the D gene is perhaps TRBD1, from 5 matching bases. The sequence derives from a human donor who was the organ donor for an intestinal transplant. The sequencing used unstimulated CD8+ T cells sorted from spleen or lymph node cells, collected before transplant. CDR3 protein: CASSQVWTSTNYGYTF. The bases read TGCGCCAGCAGCCAAGTCTGGACATCAACTAACTATGGCTACACCTTC.